This T cell receptor beta chain originates from a study of T cell clonotyping in hematopoietic cell transplantation. Broader study findings: Higher Inverse Simpson Index values in graft donor and pretransplant recipient predicted broader posttransplant TCR diversity. After transplant, recipient diversity fell while pathologically expanded clonotypes grew through day 180. At the given depth, recipient repertoires were over 97% de novo clonotypes.

This clone was observed a handful of times. Its specificity is unknown. Unmatched junction bases numbered 16, after V lost 9 bases and J lost 6 bases. CDR3 length: 15 amino acids. CDR1 and CDR2 (germline): ENHRY, SYGVKD. Here immunoSEQ multiplex PCR was the method, and the copy in TCRdb shows in-frame clones only, minus some. The table has about 15,000 clones, around 85% seen once. This receptor was taken from a male patient aged 60 to 75 who had an allogeneic stem cell transplant from a related donor, so the T cells may come from the graft donor. Some clones in this sample may be carry-over from other donors' samples. Sample: PBMCs, taken 100 days after allogeneic stem cell transplant. The rearrangement links TRBV10-3 to TRBJ2-7; 8 nucleotides line up with TRBD1. This CDR3 reads CAIGQGSPPPLEQYF. As DNA, the CDR3 is TGTGCCATAGGACAGGGTTCTCCCCCGCCTCTCGAGCAGTACTTC.